This T cell receptor beta chain was documented in a study of PD-1 blockade in classical Hodgkin lymphoma. Study results and limitations: The origin of the repertoire differences remains undefined, with disease activity or prior therapy as possible causes. As was reported, newly diagnosed patients showed lower baseline TCR diversity than healthy donors did. Complete responders entered with baseline diversity on par with newly diagnosed patients, the results showed.

Assay used: immunoSEQ multiplex PCR; TCRdb lists only in-frame clones, some missing. Among 40,000 to 65,000 clones listed, about 85% were seen once. Points on this clone: Its antigen remains unidentified.

Every patient experienced relapse after autologous stem cell transplantation, and brentuximab vedotin exposure varied. J gave up 5 bases and V 5 bases, and 9 bases lay outside the gene matches. From germline, CDR1 is SEHNR and CDR2 FQNEAQ (reference sequence). The CDR3 runs to 16 residues. This clonotype was obtained from a human donor with classical Hodgkin lymphoma. The source material was peripheral blood mononuclear cells (PBMCs), sampled at baseline. This chain uses TRBV7-9 with TRBJ2-1; 10 bases line up with TRBD2. The CDR3 region has the DNA TGTGCCAGCAGCCCGAGGACTAGCGGATACAACAATGAGCAGTTCTTC. Its protein product is CASSPRTSGYNNEQFF.